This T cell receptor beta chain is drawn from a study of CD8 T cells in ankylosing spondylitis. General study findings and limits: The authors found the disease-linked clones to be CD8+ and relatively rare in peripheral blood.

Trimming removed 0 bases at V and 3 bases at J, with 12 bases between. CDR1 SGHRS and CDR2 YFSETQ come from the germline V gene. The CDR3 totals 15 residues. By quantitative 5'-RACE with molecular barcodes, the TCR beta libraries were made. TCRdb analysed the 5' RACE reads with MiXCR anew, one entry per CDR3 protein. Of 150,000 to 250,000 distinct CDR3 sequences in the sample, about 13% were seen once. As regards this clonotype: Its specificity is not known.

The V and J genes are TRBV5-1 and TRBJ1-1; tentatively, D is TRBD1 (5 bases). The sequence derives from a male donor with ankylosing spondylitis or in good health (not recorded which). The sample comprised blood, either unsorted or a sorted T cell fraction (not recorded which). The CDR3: CASSLGDGGDTEAFF. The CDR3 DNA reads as TGCGCCAGCAGCTTGGGGGACGGCGGGGACACTGAAGCTTTCTTT.